This TCR beta chain was identified during a study of blood T cell repertoires in COVID-19 (dated by TCRdb to the early 2020s). Describing the broader study: Collaborator samples came from the United States, Italy and Spain and covered acute and convalescent phases of COVID-19. The material from the prospective study consisted of cDNA or gDNA derived from T cells, B-cell-depleted T cells, or PBMCs. Subjects who had been exposed to COVID-19, were actively infected with it, or had recovered from it provided the deeply sampled blood TCRbeta repertoires that made up the dataset. A freely available public database, intended as a resource for researchers studying the immune response to SARS-CoV-2, is where the repertoires were released. The samples were drawn from two sources: the first 160 participants of the ongoing ImmuneRACE study, and 1,000 to 1,500 subjects contributed by 6 global collaborators. A de-identified subject ID, COVID-19 status, age in years and sex were almost always included in the sample metadata. Where available, HLA class I and class II types were obtained from metadata supplied by the sample provider rather than from assay-based typing. The research as a whole found: Clinical and demographic metadata were provided uncurated, with the amount varying by source and participant.

Germline trimming amounts to 6 bases on V and 2 bases on J, with 7 as the count of junction bases outside the gene matches. The CDR3 measures 15 amino acids from cysteine to phenylalanine. Just the 45-base CDR3 DNA is kept, in frame starting at base 1. The CDR1 and CDR2 encoded by the germline V gene are MDHEN and SYDVKM. With respect to this clone: This clone's antigen is unknown. Base qualities are not recorded, but no much larger clone differs from it by a single base.

The immunoSEQ Assay, a bias-controlled multiplex PCR, was used to amplify TCRbeta CDR3 regions from genomic DNA. As for how the authors treated the data: The number of nucleated cells in each sample was estimated from the amplification of reference gene primers within the assay. Sequence reads were collapsed and filtered to measure the absolute abundance of every unique TCRbeta CDR3 rearrangement. Productive Simpson clonality was computed per sample as the square root of Simpson's diversity index over productive rearrangements. TCRdb provides this immuneACCESS table in a form limited to in-frame rearrangements. Some clones are lacking; in checked studies, under half of them reflect an unresolved V gene, and why the rest are absent is not known. V, J and clone size derive from that table, while D and trimming were established from the DNA sequence. The sample table contains roughly 330,000 clones; only one count was recorded for around 90% of them. The top ten clonotypes cover over 4.5% of the sample.

Participants in the prospective study were enrolled through a virtual design, were aged 18 to 89 years, and lived in about 25 United States geographic areas. Cohort assignment in the prospective study relied on participant-reported clinical history from a screening survey and a study questionnaire. For ImmuneRACE Cohort 3, a participant was defined as recovered based on two consecutive negative NP/OP PCR tests, clearance by a healthcare professional, or resolution of symptoms. In the prospective study, whole blood, serum and a nasopharyngeal or oropharyngeal swab were collected from each participant by mobile phlebotomists. Over an approximately 2-month period, participants in the prospective study had the option of providing additional blood draws and questionnaires. Before DNA extraction, blood samples from the prospective study were shipped at room temperature or frozen.

The specimen was PBMCs or T cells enriched from blood (not recorded which). This clonotype was sampled from a young man who had recovered from COVID-19. The V and J genes are TRBV28 and TRBJ2-7; 10 central bases correspond to TRBD1. The CDR3 here reads CASRVIGTGAYEQYF. The sequence in DNA is TGTGCCAGCAGGGTCATCGGGACAGGGGCCTACGAGCAGTACTTC.